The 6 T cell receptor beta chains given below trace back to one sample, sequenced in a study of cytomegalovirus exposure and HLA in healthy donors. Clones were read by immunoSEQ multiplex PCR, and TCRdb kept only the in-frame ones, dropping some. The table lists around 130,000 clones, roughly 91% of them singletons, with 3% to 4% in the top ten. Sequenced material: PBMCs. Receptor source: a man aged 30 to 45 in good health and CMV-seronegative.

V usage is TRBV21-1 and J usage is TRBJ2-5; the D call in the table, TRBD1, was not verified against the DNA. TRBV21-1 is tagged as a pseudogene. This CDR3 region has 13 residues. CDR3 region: CASSKGQGMTQYF. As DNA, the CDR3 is TGTGCCAGCAGCAAAGGACAGGGAATGACCCAGTACTTC.

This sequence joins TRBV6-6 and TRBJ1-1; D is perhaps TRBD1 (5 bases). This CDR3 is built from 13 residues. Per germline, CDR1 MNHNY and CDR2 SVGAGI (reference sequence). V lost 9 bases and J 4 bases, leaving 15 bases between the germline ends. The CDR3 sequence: CASRRDDSTEAFF. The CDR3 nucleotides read TGTGCCAGTCGCAGGGATGACAGCACTGAAGCTTTCTTT.

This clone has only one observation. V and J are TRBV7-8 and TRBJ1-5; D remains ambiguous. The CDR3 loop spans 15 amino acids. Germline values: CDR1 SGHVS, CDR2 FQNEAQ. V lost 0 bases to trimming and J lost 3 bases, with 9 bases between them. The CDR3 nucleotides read TGTGCCAGCAGCTTAGCGGGAGGCGACAATCAGCCCCAGCATTTT. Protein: CASSLAGGDNQPQHF.

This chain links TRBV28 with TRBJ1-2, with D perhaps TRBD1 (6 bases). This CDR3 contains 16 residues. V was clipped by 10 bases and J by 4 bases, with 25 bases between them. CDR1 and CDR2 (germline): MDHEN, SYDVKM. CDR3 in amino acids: CATLLSPGEEVYGYTF. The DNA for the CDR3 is TGTGCCACCCTCCTCTCGCCAGGGGAAGAGGTCTATGGCTACACCTTC.

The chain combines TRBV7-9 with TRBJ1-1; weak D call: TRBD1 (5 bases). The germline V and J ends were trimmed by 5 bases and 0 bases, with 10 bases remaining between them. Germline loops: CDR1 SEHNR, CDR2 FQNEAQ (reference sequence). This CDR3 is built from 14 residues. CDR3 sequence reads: CASSMQGLNTEAFF. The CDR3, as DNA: TGTGCCAGCAGCATGCAGGGCCTGAACACTGAAGCTTTCTTT.

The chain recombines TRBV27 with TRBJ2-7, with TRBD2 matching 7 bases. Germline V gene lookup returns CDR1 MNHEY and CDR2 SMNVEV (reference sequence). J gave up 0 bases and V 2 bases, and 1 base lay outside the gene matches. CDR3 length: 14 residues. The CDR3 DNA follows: TGTGCCAGCAGTTTAGCGGGGGACTCCTACGAGCAGTACTTC. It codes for CASSLAGDSYEQYF.